The present TCR beta chain was sequenced within a study of blood T cell repertoires in COVID-19. Study summary: There were acute and convalescent COVID-19 samples, and they came from the United States, Italy and Spain. The cDNA or gDNA used as material had been derived from T cells, B-cell-depleted T cells, or PBMCs.

This clone was counted once. The CDR3 is 12 amino acids. V lost 4 bases, J lost 6 bases, and 2 bases stayed unmatched. The V gene's germline CDR1 is LNHDA and CDR2 SQIVND (reference sequence). Under the authors' procedure: Amplification with reference gene primers provided the estimates of nucleated cell counts. Sequenced by immunoSEQ multiplex PCR; TCRdb stores in-frame clones only, minus some. Clone size and V and J calls were adopted from that table, with D and trimming inferred from the DNA. The sample contains around 400,000 clones, more than 70% of which appear only once. The source is a woman in her fifties or sixties with COVID-19, enrolled during active disease. Sequencing input: peripheral blood. The chain has TRBV19 and TRBJ1-2; 7 bases line up with TRBD1. The CDR3 DNA is TGTGCCAGTAGTAGAGGGGGCAATGGCTACACCTTC. Translating gives CASSRGGNGYTF.